One and the same sample provided the 18 T cell receptor beta chains below, sequenced in a study of cytomegalovirus exposure and HLA in healthy donors. The study ran its PCR with 60 Vbeta and 13 Jbeta primers. Method: immunoSEQ multiplex PCR; TCRdb's copy keeps in-frame clones and lacks some. Among about 130,000 clones listed, roughly 78% were seen once. Sequencing input: PBMCs. The receptors come from a man under 40 in good health and CMV-seronegative.

The gene calls are TRBV11-3 and TRBJ2-1, with TRBD1 matching 8 bases. Germline lookup yields CDR1 SGHNT and CDR2 YENEEA. The CDR3 extends over 15 amino acids. Germline trimming cut 1 base from V and 4 bases from J; bases unmatched to any gene: 3. This chain's CDR3 is CASSLARGQYNEQFF. In nucleotides, the CDR3 is TGTGCCAGCAGCTTAGCCAGGGGGCAATACAATGAGCAGTTCTTC.

This clone was detected only once. The chain is built from TRBV4-3 and TRBJ2-5, with 9 bases identical to TRBD1. The CDR3 sequence is 16 residues long. J was trimmed by 4 bases and V by 3 bases; bases with no gene match: 9. Looked up from germline, CDR1 is LGHNA and CDR2 is YSLEER. The CDR3 loop reads CASSHSAGTGSETQYF. Written as DNA, the CDR3 is TGCGCCAGCAGCCATTCCGCCGGGACAGGGTCAGAGACCCAGTACTTC.

This chain connects TRBV4-1 to TRBJ2-7; 7 nucleotides agree with TRBD1. The CDR3 is 13 residues long. V shed 6 bases and J 3 bases; nucleotides not matched to a gene: 5. Germline V CDR1 and CDR2: MGHRA, YSYEKL. CDR3 DNA: TGCGCCAGCAGTGGGACAGCCAGCTACGAGCAGTACTTC. Translated: CASSGTASYEQYF.

V gene TRBV18 combines with J gene TRBJ1-2; D possibly corresponds to TRBD1 (5 bases). The CDR3 length is 13 residues. The germline V gene encodes CDR1 KGHSH and CDR2 LQKENI. V shed 6 bases and J shed 0 bases, with 8 bases lying between them. The CDR3 bases are TGTGCCAGCTCGGGGGGAGCTAACTATGGCTACACCTTC. Translated, it gives CASSGGANYGYTF.

The DNA of the CDR3 is TGTGCCAGCAGCGTGGACATCAACCCGAATTCACCCCTCCACTTT. Its protein is CASSVDINPNSPLHF. This chain links TRBV5-4 with TRBJ1-6; D might be TRBD1 (5 bases). There are 15 residues in the CDR3. Deletions cut 4 bases from V and 7 bases from J, with 15 bases between. Germline loops: CDR1 SGHNT, CDR2 YYREEE (reference sequence).

J is TRBJ2-1 and V is TRBV2; 7 bases agree with TRBD2. Trimming removed 3 bases from V and 7 bases from J; junction bases left unmatched: 15. This CDR3 region has 17 residues. Per germline, CDR1 SNHLY and CDR2 FYNNEI. As DNA, the CDR3 is TGTGCCAGCAGTGATTTCCGGTTGGGTGCTAGCGGTAATGAGCAGTTCTTC. Translation gives CASSDFRLGASGNEQFF.

A few counts support this clone. The V gene is TRBV4-1, the J gene TRBJ2-5, with 8 bases aligning to TRBD2. The V segment lost 1 base and the J segment 7 bases; nucleotides outside the gene matches: 8. The CDR3 contains 15 residues. The germline V gene encodes CDR1 MGHRA and CDR2 YSYEKL. As DNA, the CDR3 is TGCGCCAGCAGCCAAGGGGGGACTAGAGAGACGACCCAGTACTTC. It specifies CASSQGGTRETTQYF.

This clone appeared once. V usage is TRBV28 and J usage is TRBJ1-2; D unresolved. The CDR3 runs 13 residues. Germline values: CDR1 MDHEN, CDR2 SYDVKM. V lost 5 bases to trimming and J lost 3 bases, with 10 bases between them. The CDR3 spells CASSPHSYYGYTF. For the CDR3, the DNA is TGTGCCAGCAGTCCGCACAGTTACTATGGCTACACCTTC.

The J gene is TRBJ2-7, the V gene TRBV30; a weak D match, TRBD2 (5 bases). The germline CDR1 and CDR2 sequences are GTSNPN and SVGIG (reference sequence). Trimming pared 0 bases from V and 7 bases from J, leaving 22 bases between. The CDR3 extends over 16 amino acids. The DNA for the CDR3 is TGTGCCTGGAGTGTACATCCCCCTAGGTGGTCGGGGGAGCAGTACTTC. It specifies CAWSVHPPRWSGEQYF.

The rearrangement links TRBV2 to TRBJ2-1, with a tentative D call TRBD2 (6 bases). The CDR3 covers 14 residues. The germline V gene has CDR1 SNHLY and CDR2 FYNNEI. V shed 7 bases and J shed 0 bases, with 10 bases lying between them. CDR3 in amino acids: CASKRGGSYNEQFF. CDR3 DNA: TGTGCCAGCAAAAGGGGAGGCTCCTACAATGAGCAGTTCTTC. Full variable domain (remainder filled in from reference TRBV2 and TRBJ2-1): EPEVTQTPSHQVTQMGQEVILRCVPISNHLYFYWYRQILGQKVEFLVSFYNNEISEKSEIFDDQFSVERPDGSNFTLKIRSTKLEDSAMYFCASKRGGSYNEQFFGPGTRLTVL.

The rearrangement links TRBV12-5 to TRBJ2-3, with TRBD1 matching over 9 bases. CDR1 is LGHNT and CDR2 is FRNRAP in the germline V gene. V gave up 3 bases and J gave up 4 bases; unmatched junction bases: 5. This CDR3 is built from 15 residues. The CDR3 DNA follows: TGTGCTAGTGGTTTACGTGGACAGGGGTCAGATACGCAGTATTTT. Its protein product is CASGLRGQGSDTQYF.

This rearrangement joins TRBV7-2 to TRBJ2-5; perhaps TRBD1 as D (5 bases). Looked up from germline, CDR1 is SGHTA and CDR2 is FQGNSA. Trimming took 5 bases from V and 2 from J, leaving 9 bases between them. The CDR3 has 13 residues. The CDR3 sequence: CASSRRQQETQYF. The DNA for the CDR3 is TGTGCCAGCAGCCGGCGACAGCAAGAGACCCAGTACTTC.

The chain links TRBV4-2 to TRBJ2-5; possible D gene TRBD2, 6 bases. There are 14 residues in the CDR3. The ends were cut back, 0 bases at V and 4 bases at J, with 9 bases in the middle. In germline, CDR1 is LGHNA, CDR2 YNFKEQ. The CDR3 DNA follows: TGTGCCAGCAGCCAAGACCCAGCGGGAGAGACCCAGTACTTC. Amino acids: CASSQDPAGETQYF.

The rearrangement joins TRBV9 to TRBJ1-2; TRBD1 aligns across 7 bases. V lost 4 bases, J lost 5 bases, and 11 bases stayed unmatched. The CDR3 is 15 amino acids. Germline V gene data show CDR1 as SGDLS and CDR2 as YYNGEE. The CDR3 bases are TGTGCCAGCAGCCCTCACAGGGGACCTGAGTATGGCTACACCTTC. This sequence encodes CASSPHRGPEYGYTF.

The chain combines TRBV13 with TRBJ1-5, with 11 bases identical to TRBD1. CDR1 is PRHDT and CDR2 is FYEKMQ in the germline V gene (reference sequence). V gave up 5 bases and J gave up 8 bases; unmatched junction bases: 8. The CDR3 totals 15 residues. For the CDR3, the DNA is TGTGCCAGCAGCGCCGGGACAGGGGGAGGTAAGCCCCAGCATTTT. Translation: CASSAGTGGGKPQHF.

CDR3 bases: TGTGCCAGCAGTCTGGGCCGACAGAAGTACAATGAGCAGTTCTTC. It yields the protein CASSLGRQKYNEQFF. The rearrangement joins TRBV11-3 to TRBJ2-1; D might be TRBD1 (5 bases). Trimming cost V 6 bases and J 4 bases, with 16 bases left between them. The CDR3 loop spans 15 amino acids. From germline, CDR1 is SGHNT and CDR2 YENEEA.

The chain is built from TRBV27 and TRBJ2-6, with TRBD2 matching over 7 bases. Germline values: CDR1 MNHEY, CDR2 SMNVEV (reference sequence). The CDR3 runs to 16 residues. With 4 bases clipped from V and 3 bases from J, the junction kept 6 bases outside the gene matches. The CDR3, as DNA: TGTGCCAGCAGTTATGGGGGGAGGGGTGGGGCCAACGTCCTGACTTTC. Translated: CASSYGGRGGANVLTF.

The chain is built from TRBV6-1 and TRBJ2-5; a weak D match, TRBD2 (5 bases). Trimming stripped 7 bases from V and 5 bases from J, with 11 bases between. This CDR3 region has 12 residues. CDR1 MNHNS and CDR2 SASEGT come from the germline V gene. The CDR3 region has the DNA TGTGCCAGCAAGACGGGGAAGGAGACCCAGTACTTC. It is translated as CASKTGKETQYF.